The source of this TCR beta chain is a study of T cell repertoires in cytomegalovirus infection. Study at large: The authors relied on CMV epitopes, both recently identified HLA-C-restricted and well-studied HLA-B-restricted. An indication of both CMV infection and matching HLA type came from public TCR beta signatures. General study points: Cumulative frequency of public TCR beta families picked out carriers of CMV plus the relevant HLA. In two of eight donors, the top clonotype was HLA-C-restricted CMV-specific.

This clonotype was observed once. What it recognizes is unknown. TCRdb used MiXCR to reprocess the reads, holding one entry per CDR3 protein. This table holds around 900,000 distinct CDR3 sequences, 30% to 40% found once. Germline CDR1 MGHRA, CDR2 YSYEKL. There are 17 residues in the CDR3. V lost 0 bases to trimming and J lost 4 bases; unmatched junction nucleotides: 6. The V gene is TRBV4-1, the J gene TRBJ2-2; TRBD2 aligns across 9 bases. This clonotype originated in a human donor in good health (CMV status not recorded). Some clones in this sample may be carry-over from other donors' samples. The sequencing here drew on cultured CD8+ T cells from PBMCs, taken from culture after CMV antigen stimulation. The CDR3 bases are TGCGCCAGCAGCCAAGAAGGCGGGGGGGTATCCACCGGGGAGCTGTTTTTT. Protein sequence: CASSQEGGGVSTGELFF.